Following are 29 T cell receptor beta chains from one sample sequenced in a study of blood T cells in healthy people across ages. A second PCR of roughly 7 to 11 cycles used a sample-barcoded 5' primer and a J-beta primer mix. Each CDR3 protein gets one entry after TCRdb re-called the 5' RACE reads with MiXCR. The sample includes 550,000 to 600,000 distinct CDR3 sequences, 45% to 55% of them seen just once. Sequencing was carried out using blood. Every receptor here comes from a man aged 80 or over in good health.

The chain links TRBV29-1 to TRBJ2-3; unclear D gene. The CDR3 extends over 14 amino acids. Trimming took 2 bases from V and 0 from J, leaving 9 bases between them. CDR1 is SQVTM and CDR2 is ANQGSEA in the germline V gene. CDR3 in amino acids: CSVEQATSTDTQYF. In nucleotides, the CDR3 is TGCAGCGTTGAACAGGCAACTAGCACAGATACGCAGTATTTT.

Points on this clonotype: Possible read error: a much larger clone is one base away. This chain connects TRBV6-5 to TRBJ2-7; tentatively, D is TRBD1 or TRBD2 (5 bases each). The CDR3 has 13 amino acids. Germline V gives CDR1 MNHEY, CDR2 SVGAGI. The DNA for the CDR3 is TGTGCCAGCACCGAGGTGAGGTTGGGGGAGCTGTACTTC. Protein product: CASTEVRLGELYF.

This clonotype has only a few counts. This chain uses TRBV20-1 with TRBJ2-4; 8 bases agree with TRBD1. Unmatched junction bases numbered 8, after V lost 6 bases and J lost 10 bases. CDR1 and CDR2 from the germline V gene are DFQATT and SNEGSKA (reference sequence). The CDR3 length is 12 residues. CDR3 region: CSAAGTGGIQYF. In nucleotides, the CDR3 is TGCAGTGCGGCAGGGACAGGAGGGATTCAGTACTTC.

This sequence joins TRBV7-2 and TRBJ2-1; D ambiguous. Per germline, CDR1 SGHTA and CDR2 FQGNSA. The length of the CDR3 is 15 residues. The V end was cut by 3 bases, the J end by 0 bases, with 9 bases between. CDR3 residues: CASSFEPSSYNEQFF. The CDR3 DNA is TGTGCCAGCAGCTTCGAACCGAGCTCCTACAATGAGCAGTTCTTC.

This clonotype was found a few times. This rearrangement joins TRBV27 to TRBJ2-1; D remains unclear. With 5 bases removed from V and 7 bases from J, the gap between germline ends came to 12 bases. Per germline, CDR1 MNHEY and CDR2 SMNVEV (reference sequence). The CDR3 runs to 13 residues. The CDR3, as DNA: TGTGCCAGCAGTCCCCGGTCGAAGAATGAGCAGTTCTTC. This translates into CASSPRSKNEQFF.

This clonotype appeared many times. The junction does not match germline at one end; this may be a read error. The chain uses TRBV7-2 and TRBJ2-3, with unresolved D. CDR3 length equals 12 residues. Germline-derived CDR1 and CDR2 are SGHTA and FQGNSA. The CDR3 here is CASRLGTDTQYF. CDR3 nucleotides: TGTGCCAGCCGCTTAGGGACAGATACGCAGTATTTT.

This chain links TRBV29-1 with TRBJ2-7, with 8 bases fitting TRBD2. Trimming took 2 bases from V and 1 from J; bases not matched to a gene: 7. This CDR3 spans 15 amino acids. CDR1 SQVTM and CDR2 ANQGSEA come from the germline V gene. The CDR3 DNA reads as TGCAGCGTTGAATCGACTAGCGCGTCATCCTACGAGCAGTACTTC. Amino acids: CSVESTSASSYEQYF.

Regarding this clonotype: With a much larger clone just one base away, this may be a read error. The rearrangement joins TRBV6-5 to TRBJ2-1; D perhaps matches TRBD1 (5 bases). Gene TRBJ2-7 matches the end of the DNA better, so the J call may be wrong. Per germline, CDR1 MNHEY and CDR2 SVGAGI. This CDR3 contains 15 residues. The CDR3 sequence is CASSYSNAGLNEQYF. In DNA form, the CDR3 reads TGTGCCAGCAGTTACTCGAATGCAGGGCTCAATGAGCAGTACTTC.

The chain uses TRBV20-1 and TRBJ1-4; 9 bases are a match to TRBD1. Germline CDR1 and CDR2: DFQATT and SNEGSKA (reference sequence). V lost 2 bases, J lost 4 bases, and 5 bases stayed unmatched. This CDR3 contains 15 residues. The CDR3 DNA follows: TGCAGTGCTAGACCCGGGACAGGGCTTAATGAAAAACTGTTTTTT. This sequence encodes CSARPGTGLNEKLFF.

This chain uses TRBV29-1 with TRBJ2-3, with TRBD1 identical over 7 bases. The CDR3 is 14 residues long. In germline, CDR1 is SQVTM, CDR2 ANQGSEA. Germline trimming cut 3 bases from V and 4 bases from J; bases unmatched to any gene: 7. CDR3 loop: CSVDRGMRADTQYF. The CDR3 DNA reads TGCAGCGTTGACAGGGGGATGCGGGCAGATACGCAGTATTTT.

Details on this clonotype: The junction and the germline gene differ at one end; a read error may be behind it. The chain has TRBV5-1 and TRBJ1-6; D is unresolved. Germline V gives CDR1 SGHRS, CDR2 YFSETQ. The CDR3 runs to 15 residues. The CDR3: CASSNSVSHNSPLHF. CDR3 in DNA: TGCGCCAGCAGCAACAGCGTCTCCCATAATTCACCCCTCCACTTT.

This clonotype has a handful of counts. The CDR3 spells CASSDGDRLEQYF. In DNA, the CDR3 is TGTGCCAGCAGTGATGGGGACCGGCTGGAGCAGTACTTC. The J gene is TRBJ2-7, the V gene TRBV25-1; D possibly uses TRBD1 or TRBD2 (5 bases each). This CDR3 region has 13 residues. Germline V gene data show CDR1 as MGHDK and CDR2 as SYGVNS. V lost 3 bases, J lost 7 bases, and 13 bases lay in between.

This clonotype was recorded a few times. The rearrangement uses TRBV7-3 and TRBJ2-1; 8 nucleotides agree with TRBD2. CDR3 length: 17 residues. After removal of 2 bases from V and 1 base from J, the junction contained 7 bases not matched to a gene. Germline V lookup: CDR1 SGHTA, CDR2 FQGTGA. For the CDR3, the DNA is TGTGCCAGCAGCTTAGGCGGTAGCGGGATTTCCTACAATGAGCAGTTCTTC. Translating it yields CASSLGGSGISYNEQFF.

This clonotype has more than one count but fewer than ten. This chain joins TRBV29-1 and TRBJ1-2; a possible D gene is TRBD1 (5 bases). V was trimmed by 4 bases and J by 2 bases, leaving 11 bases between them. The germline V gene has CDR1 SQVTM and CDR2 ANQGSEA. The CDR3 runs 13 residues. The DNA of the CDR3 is TGCAGCGTTGTCGGGACTTCAAACTATGGCTACACCTTC. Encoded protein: CSVVGTSNYGYTF.

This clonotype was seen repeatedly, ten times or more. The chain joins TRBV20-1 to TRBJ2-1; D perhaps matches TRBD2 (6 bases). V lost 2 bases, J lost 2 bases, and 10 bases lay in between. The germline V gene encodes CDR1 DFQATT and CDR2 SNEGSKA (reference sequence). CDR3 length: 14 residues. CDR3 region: CSARREWAYNEQFF. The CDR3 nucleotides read TGCAGTGCTAGACGGGAGTGGGCCTACAATGAGCAGTTCTTC.

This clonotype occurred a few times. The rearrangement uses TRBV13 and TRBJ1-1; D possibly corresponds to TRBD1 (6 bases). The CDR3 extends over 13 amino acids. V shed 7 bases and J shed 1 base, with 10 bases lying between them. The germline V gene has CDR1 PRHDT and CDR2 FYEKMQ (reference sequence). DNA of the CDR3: TGTGCCAGCAATAGGGGGAGGAACACTGAAGCTTTCTTT. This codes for CASNRGRNTEAFF. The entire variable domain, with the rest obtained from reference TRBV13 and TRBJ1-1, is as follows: AAGVIQSPRHLIKEKRETATLKCYPIPRHDTVYWYQQGPGQDPQFLISFYEKMQSDKGSIPDRFSAQQFSDYHSELNMSSLELGDSALYFCASNRGRNTEAFFGQGTRLTVV.

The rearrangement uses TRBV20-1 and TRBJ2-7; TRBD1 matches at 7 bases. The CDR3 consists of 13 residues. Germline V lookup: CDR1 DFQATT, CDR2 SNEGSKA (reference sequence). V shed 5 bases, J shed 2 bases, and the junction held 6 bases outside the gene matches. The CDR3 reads CSARDSLTYEQYF. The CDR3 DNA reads TGCAGTGCTCGGGACAGCCTAACCTACGAGCAGTACTTC.

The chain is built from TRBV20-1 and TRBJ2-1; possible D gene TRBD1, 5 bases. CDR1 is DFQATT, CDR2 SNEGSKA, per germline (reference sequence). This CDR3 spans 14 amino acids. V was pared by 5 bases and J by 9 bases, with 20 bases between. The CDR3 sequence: CSAHMTAGRGEQFF. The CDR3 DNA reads TGCAGTGCTCATATGACAGCCGGACGAGGTGAGCAGTTCTTC.

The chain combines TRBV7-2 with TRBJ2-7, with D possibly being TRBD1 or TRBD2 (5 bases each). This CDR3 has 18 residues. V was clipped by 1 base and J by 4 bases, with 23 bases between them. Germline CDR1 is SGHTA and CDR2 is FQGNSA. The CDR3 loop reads CASSLVVPVGGFGYEQYF. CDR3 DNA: TGTGCCAGCAGCTTAGTCGTCCCGGTTGGGGGATTCGGTTACGAGCAGTACTTC.

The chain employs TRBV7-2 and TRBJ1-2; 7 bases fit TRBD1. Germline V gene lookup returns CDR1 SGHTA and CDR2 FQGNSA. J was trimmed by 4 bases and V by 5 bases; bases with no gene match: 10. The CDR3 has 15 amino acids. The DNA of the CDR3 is TGTGCCAGCAGCCCAAGACAGGGTATGAGCTATGGCTACACCTTC. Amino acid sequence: CASSPRQGMSYGYTF.

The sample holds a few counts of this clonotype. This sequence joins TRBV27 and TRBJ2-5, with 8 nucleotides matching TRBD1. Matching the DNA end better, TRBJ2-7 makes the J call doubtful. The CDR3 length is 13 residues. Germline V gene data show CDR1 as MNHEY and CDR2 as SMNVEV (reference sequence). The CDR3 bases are TGTGCCACTGCGGACAGGGTTGGGTACGAGCAGTACTTC. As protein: CATADRVGYEQYF.

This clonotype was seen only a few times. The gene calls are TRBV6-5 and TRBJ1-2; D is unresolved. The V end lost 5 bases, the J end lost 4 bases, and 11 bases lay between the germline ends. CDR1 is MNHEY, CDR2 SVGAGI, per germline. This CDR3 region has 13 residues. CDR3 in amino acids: CASSDLDTYGYTF. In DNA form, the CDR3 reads TGTGCCAGCAGTGACTTAGACACCTATGGCTACACCTTC.

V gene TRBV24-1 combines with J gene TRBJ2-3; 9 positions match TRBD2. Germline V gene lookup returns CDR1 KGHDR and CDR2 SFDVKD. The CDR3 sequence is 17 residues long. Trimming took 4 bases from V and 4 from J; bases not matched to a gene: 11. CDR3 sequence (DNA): TGTGCCACCAGTGACCCTCTGGGACTAGCAGACGCAGATACGCAGTATTTT. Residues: CATSDPLGLADADTQYF.

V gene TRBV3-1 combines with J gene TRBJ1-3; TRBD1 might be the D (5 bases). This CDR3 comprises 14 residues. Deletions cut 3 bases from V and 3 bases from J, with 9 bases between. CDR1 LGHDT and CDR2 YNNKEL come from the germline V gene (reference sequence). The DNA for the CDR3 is TGTGCCAGCAGCCAGGGGGGGATTGGAAACACCATATATTTT. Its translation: CASSQGGIGNTIYF.

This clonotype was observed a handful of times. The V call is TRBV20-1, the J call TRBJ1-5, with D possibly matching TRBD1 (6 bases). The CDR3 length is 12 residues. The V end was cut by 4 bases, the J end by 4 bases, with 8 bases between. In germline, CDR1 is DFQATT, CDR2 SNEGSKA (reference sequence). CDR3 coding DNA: TGCAGTGCTAATACAGGGAATCAGCCCCAGCATTTT. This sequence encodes CSANTGNQPQHF.

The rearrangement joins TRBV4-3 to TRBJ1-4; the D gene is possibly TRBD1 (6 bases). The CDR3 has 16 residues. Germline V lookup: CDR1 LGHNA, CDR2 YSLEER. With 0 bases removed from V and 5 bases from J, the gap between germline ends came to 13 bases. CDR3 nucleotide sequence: TGCGCCAGCAGCCAAGATTGGACAGCCCAAAATGAAAAACTGTTTTTT. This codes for CASSQDWTAQNEKLFF.

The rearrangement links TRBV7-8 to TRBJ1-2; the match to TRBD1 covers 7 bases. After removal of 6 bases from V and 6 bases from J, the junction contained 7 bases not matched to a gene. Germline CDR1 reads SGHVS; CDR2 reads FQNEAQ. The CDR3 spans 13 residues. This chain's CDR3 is CASRTGTDNGYTF. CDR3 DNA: TGTGCCAGCAGGACCGGGACAGATAATGGCTACACCTTC.

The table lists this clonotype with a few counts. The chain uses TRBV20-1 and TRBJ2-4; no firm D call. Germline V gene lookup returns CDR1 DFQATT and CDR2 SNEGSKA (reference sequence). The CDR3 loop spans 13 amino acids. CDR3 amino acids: CSQASGNKNIQYF. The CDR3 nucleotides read TGCAGCCAGGCCAGTGGAAACAAAAACATTCAGTACTTC.

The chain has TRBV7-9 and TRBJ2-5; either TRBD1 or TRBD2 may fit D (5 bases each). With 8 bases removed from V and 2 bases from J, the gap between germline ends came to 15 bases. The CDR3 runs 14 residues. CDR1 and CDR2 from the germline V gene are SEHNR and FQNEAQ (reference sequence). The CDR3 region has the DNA TGTGCCAGCGGGACGGTCTTGTTACAAGAGACCCAGTACTTC. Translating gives CASGTVLLQETQYF.